This T cell receptor (beta chain) was captured in a study of T cell responses to AZD1222 COVID-19 vaccine. Study context: Second-dose intervals near 4 or 12 weeks were combined.

The table came from immunoSEQ multiplex PCR; TCRdb's copy has only in-frame clones and leaves some out. The data hold about 96,000 clones, with roughly 90% observed a single time. Study observations and caveats: Repertoire sampling occurred only after the peak T cell response. Spike-specific TCR breadth rose after two AZD1222 doses, and depth rose as well.

CDR1 is SGHTA and CDR2 is FQGNSA in the germline V gene. This CDR3 has 16 amino acids. Trimming cost V 1 base and J 5 bases; bases outside gene matches: 8. Points on this clone: Its antigen is currently unknown. Distinct nucleotide sequences in the sample also encode this CDR3.

The chain has TRBV7-2 and TRBJ2-5, with TRBD2 matching 9 bases. This receptor was obtained from an adult in good health. Sequences were derived from peripheral blood, sampled on day 0 of AZD1222 vaccination. The CDR3 nucleotides read TGTGCCAGCAGCTTAGTTGGTGCGGGAGGGCAGGAGACCCAGTACTTC. Encoded protein: CASSLVGAGGQETQYF.